This T cell receptor (beta chain) was documented in a study of T cell repertoires in breast cancer. A second nested PCR with blocking oligonucleotides suppressed unpaired genes. TCRdb reprocessed the emulsion pairing reads via MiXCR and lists one record per CDR3 protein. The sample comprises tens of thousands of distinct CDR3 sequences, over 40% of which are singletons, and less than 80% rests with the top ten. Paired alpha-beta TCRs of CD8+ T cells were analyzed by expanded emulsion RT-PCR. Germline V CDR1 and CDR2: MNHNS, SASEGT. The CDR3 runs 15 residues. V shed 2 bases and J shed 2 bases, with 10 bases lying between them.

The sample was CD8+ T cells. The chain has TRBV6-1 and TRBJ1-3; possible D gene TRBD1, 5 bases. The origin of this receptor is a pool of human donors with breast cancer or a healthy control (not recorded which). The CDR3 protein is CASSERGGPGNTIYF. The DNA for the CDR3 is TGTGCCAGCAGTGAACGGGGCGGCCCTGGAAACACCATATATTTT.